This TCR beta chain stems from a study of cytomegalovirus exposure and HLA in healthy donors. Study background: Across under 450 genotyped donors, more than 75% landed in the Caucasian-associated ancestry cluster.

Study outcomes and limitations: In an earlier analysis, about 87% or about 30%: the productive usage of most TCR beta V segments. The records held CMV serostatus as the only immune exposure information.

Germline V gives CDR1 SQVTM, CDR2 ANQGSEA. CDR3 length equals 15 residues. V lost 0 bases and J 6 bases, leaving 17 bases between the germline ends. Vbeta (60) and Jbeta (13) primers were used in the PCR. Sequencing used immunoSEQ multiplex PCR; TCRdb keeps in-frame clones, though not all of them. The sample lists roughly 100,000 clones, roughly 80% occurring once. Of note for this clone: What it binds is not known.

The sequenced sample was PBMCs. This sequence originates from a woman aged 40 to 50 in good health and CMV-seropositive. The V call is TRBV29-1, the J call TRBJ1-2; unclear D gene. In nucleotides, the CDR3 is TGCAGCGTTGAAGAATCCCGCAGGTTATTCGATGGCTACACCTTC. Translated: CSVEESRRLFDGYTF.